Following are 9 T cell receptor beta chains from one sample sequenced in a study of T cells in Graves' hyperthyroidism and ophthalmopathy. RNA transcripts gave rise to amplified TCR beta CDR3 regions. The TCR CDR3 first-round RT-PCR relied on the HTBI primer set. TCRdb called the multiplex PCR reads again in MiXCR, with one record for every CDR3 protein. The data hold 700,000 or so distinct CDR3 sequences, with about a sixth observed a single time. The material sequenced was blood. These receptors were taken from a man aged 18 to 29 with Graves' hyperthyroidism.

The CDR3 loop reads CAVKSGTSGNHEQFF. The CDR3 nucleotides read TGTGCCGTTAAATCGGGGACTAGCGGGAATCATGAGCAGTTCTTC. V usage is TRBV19 and J usage is TRBJ2-1; TRBD2 matches 13 bases. Trimming at V came to 11 bases and at J to 8 bases, leaving 12 bases not matched to a gene. CDR3 length: 15 amino acids. Per the germline V gene, CDR1 is LNHDA and CDR2 is SQIVND (reference sequence).

This clonotype was counted many times. The chain recombines TRBV28 with TRBJ1-5; D call uncertain. Germline CDR1 MDHEN, CDR2 SYDVKM. Trimming took 6 bases from V and 0 from J, leaving 6 bases between them. The CDR3 extends over 13 amino acids. CDR3 nucleotides: TGTGCCAGCAGACCTTATAGCAATCAGCCCCAGCATTTT. Its protein product is CASRPYSNQPQHF.

V is TRBV18 and J is TRBJ2-1, with 8 bases aligning to TRBD2. This CDR3 is built from 15 residues. Per the germline V gene, CDR1 is KGHSH and CDR2 is LQKENI. V trimming: 4 bases; J trimming: 6 bases; junction bases outside the gene matches: 8. The CDR3 is CASSHSGSRGNEQFF. CDR3 in DNA: TGTGCCAGCTCACACAGCGGGAGCCGAGGCAATGAGCAGTTCTTC.

In the case of this clonotype: The junction does not match germline at one end; this may be a read error. The chain employs TRBV18 and TRBJ2-3, with a weak D call TRBD1 (6 bases). CDR3 length equals 15 residues. Germline V lookup: CDR1 KGHSH, CDR2 LQKENI. The CDR3 region has the DNA TGTGCCAGCTCACCACCGAGGGGGTGGGCAGATACGCGGTATTTT. Translation: CASSPPRGWADTRYF. Supplemented by reference TRBV18 and TRBJ2-3, the full variable domain reads NAGVMQNPRHLVRRRGQEARLRCSPMKGHSHVYWYRQLPEEGLKFMVYLQKENIIDESGMPKERFSAEFPKEGPSILRIQQVVRGDSAAYFCASSPPRGWADTRYFGPGTRLTVL.

This clonotype was observed a handful of times. This chain links TRBV28 with TRBJ2-1, with 10 positions matching TRBD2. The ends lost 1 base at V and 7 bases at J; junction bases unmatched: 10. Germline assignment: CDR1 MDHEN and CDR2 SYDVKM. The CDR3 runs to 17 residues. CDR3 residues: CASSLLSLAGAENEQFF. In nucleotides, the CDR3 is TGTGCCAGCAGTTTATTAAGCCTAGCGGGAGCAGAGAATGAGCAGTTCTTC.

This clonotype was counted many times. The rearrangement joins TRBV12-3 or TRBV12-4 to TRBJ2-3; D call uncertain. The V end was cut by 1 base, the J end by 1 base, with 9 bases between. There are 15 residues in the CDR3. The DNA of the CDR3 is TGTGCCAGCAGTTTAGTTACAGCCCGCACAGATACGCAGTATTTT. This encodes CASSLVTARTDTQYF.

The chain employs TRBV15 and TRBJ2-1, with 7 bases aligning to TRBD2. Germline CDR1 and CDR2: LNHNV and YYDKDF (reference sequence). The CDR3 is 19 amino acids. V trimming: 0 bases; J trimming: 7 bases; junction bases outside the gene matches: 18. Here the CDR3 reads CATSRDLQASGGFGNEQFF. CDR3 in DNA: TGTGCCACCAGCAGAGATCTGCAGGCTAGCGGCGGCTTTGGGAATGAGCAGTTCTTC.

With regard to this clonotype: One base away lies a much larger clone, so this may be a sequencing read error. The conserved phenylalanine or tryptophan is not found at the CDR3 terminus, so this likely reflects a read error. This rearrangement joins TRBV2 to TRBJ2-7; 9 bases are a match to TRBD2. Germline V gene data show CDR1 as SNHLY and CDR2 as FYNNEI. The CDR3 covers 16 residues. Trimming cost V 2 bases and J 2 bases; bases outside gene matches: 7. CDR3 nucleotides: TGTGCCAGCAGTGAAAGAGTAGCGGGGGACCCCTACGAGCAGTACCTC. Translated, it gives CASSERVAGDPYEQYL.

The CDR3 DNA is TGCAGTGCTCCTCTAGCGGGGCCCACGGGGTCGCAGTATTTT. Translating gives CSAPLAGPTGSQYF. V usage is TRBV20-1 and J usage is TRBJ2-3, with 9 nucleotides matching TRBD2. The CDR3 runs to 14 residues. The germline V gene encodes CDR1 DFQATT and CDR2 SNEGSKA (reference sequence). Losses at the gene ends were 5 bases for V and 10 bases for J; bases not matched to a gene: 13.